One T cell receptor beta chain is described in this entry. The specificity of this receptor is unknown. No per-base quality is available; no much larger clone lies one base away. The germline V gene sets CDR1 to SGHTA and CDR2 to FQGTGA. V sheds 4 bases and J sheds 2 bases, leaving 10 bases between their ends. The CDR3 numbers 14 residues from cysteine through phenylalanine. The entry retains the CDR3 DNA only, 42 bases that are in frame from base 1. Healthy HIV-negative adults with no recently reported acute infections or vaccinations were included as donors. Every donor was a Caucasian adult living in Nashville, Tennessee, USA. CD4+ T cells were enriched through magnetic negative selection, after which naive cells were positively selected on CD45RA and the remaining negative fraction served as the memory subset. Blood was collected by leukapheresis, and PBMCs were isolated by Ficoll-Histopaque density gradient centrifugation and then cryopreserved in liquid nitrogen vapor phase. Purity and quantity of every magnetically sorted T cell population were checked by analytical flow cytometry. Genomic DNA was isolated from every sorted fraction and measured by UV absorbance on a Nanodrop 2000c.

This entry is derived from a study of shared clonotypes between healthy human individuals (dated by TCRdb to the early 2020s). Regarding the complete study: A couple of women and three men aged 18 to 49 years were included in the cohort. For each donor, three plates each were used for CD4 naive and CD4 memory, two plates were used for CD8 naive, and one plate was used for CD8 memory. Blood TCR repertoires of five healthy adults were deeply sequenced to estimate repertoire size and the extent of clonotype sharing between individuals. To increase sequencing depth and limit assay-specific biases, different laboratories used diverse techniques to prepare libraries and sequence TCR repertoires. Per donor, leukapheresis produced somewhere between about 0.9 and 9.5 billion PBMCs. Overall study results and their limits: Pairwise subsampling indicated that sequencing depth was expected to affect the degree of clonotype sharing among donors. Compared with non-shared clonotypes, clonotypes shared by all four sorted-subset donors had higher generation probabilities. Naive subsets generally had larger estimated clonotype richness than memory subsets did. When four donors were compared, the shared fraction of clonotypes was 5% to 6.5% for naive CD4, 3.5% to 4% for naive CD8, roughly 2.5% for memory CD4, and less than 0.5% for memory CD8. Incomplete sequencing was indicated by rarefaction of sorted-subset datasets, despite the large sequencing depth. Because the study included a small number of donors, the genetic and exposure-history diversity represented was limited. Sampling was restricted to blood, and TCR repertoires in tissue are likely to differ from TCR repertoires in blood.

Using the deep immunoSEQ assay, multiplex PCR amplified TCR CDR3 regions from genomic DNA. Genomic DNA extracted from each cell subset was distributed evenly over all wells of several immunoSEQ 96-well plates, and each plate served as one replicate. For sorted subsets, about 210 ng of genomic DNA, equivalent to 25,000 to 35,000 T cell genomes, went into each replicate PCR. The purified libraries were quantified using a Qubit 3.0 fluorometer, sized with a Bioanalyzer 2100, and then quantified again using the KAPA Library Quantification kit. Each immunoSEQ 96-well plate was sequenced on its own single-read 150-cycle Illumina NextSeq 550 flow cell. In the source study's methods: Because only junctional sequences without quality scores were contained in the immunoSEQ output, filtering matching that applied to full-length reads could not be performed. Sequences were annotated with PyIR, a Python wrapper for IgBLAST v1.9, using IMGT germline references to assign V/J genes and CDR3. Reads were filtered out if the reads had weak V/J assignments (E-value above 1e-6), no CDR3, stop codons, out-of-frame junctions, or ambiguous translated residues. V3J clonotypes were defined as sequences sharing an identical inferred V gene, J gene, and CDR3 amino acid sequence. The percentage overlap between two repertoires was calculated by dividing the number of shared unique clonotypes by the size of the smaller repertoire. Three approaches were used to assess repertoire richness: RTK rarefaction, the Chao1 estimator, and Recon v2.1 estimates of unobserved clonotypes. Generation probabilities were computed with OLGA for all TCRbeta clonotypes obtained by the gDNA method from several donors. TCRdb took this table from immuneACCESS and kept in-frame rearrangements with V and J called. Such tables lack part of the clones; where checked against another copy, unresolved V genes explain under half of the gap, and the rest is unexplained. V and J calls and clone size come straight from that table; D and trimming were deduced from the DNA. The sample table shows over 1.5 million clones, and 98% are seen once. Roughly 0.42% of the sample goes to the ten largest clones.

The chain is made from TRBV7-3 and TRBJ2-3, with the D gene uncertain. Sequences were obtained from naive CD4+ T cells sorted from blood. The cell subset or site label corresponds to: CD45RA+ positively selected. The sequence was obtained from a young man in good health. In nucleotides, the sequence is TGTGCCAGCAGCTCTACAATAGCCACAGATACGCAGTATTTT. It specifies CASSSTIATDTQYF.